This entry describes one T cell receptor beta chain. No antigen is known for it. CDR1 LGHNA and CDR2 YSLEER come from the germline V gene. V was pared by 4 bases and J by 0 bases, with 10 bases between. This CDR3 contains 15 residues. The source of the sample is a study of radiotherapy plus CTLA-4 blockade in lung cancer. The study, taken as a whole, reports: Clones of tumor-derived TCRs expanded in blood after radiotherapy plus ipilimumab.

Produced via immunoSEQ multiplex PCR; TCRdb's table is partial and in-frame only. The data show about 90,000 clones, under 85% seen once. This chain joins TRBV4-3 and TRBJ2-1, with D possibly matching TRBD2 (5 bases). The clonotype was recovered from a human donor with non-small cell lung cancer that progressed on radiotherapy plus ipilimumab. The starting material was peripheral blood, obtained from a patient treated with radiotherapy plus ipilimumab. The CDR3, as DNA: TGCGCCAGCAGCCCGAGTGGGAGCTCCTACAATGAGCAGTTCTTC. Its protein is CASSPSGSSYNEQFF.